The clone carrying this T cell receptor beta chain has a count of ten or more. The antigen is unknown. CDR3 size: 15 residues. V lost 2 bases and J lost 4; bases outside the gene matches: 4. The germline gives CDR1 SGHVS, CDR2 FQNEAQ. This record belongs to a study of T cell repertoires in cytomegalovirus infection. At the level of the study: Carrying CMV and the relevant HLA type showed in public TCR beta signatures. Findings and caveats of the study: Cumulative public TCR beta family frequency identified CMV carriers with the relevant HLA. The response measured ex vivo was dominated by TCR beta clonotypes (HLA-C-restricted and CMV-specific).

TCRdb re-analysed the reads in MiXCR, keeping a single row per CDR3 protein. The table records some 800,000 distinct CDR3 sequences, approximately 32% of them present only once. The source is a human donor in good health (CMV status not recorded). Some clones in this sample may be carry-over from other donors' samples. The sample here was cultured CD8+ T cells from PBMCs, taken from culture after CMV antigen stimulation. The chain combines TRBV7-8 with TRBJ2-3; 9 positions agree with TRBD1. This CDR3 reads CASSLTGGASDTQYF. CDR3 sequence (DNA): TGTGCCAGCAGCTTAACAGGGGGCGCTTCAGATACGCAGTATTTT. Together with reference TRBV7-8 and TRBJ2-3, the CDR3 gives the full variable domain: GAGVSQSPRYKVAKRGQDVALRCDPISGHVSLFWYQQALGQGPEFLTYFQNEAQLDKSGLPSDRFFAERPEGSVSTLKIQRTQQEDSAVYLCASSLTGGASDTQYFGPGTRLTVL.